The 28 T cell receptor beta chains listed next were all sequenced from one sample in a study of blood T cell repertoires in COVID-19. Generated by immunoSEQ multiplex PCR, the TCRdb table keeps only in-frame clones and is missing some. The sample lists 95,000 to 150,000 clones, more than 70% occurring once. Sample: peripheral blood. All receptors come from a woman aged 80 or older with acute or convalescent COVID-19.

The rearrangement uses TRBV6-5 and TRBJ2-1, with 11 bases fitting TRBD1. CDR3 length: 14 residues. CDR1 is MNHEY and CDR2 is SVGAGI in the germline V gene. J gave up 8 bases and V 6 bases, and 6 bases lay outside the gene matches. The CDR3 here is CASRKGQGVHEQFF. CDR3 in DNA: TGTGCCAGCAGAAAGGGACAGGGGGTGCATGAGCAGTTCTTC.

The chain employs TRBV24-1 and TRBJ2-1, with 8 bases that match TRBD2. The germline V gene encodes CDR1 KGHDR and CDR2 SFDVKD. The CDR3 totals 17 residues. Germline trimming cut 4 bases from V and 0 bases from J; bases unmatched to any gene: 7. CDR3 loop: CATSDRSGGSSYNEQFF. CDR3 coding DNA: TGTGCCACCAGTGACCGGAGCGGGGGAAGCTCCTACAATGAGCAGTTCTTC.

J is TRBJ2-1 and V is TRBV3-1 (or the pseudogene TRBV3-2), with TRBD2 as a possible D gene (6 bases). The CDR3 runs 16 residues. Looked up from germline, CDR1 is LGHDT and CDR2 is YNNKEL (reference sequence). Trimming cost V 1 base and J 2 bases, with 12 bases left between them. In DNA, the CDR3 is TGTGCCAGCAGCCAAGGGTCTGGAGGGCCCTACAATGAGCAGTTCTTC. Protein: CASSQGSGGPYNEQFF.

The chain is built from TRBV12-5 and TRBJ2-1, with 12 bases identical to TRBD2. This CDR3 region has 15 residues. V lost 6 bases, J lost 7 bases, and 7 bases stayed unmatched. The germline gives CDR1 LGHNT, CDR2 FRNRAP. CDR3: CASGLAGGPSNEQFF. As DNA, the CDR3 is TGTGCTAGTGGCCTAGCGGGAGGGCCCTCAAATGAGCAGTTCTTC.

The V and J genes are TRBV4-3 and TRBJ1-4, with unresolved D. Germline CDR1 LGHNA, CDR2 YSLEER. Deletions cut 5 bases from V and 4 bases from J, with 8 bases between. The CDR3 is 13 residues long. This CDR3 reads CASSYSFNEKLFF. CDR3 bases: TGCGCCAGCAGCTACAGCTTTAATGAAAAACTGTTTTTT.

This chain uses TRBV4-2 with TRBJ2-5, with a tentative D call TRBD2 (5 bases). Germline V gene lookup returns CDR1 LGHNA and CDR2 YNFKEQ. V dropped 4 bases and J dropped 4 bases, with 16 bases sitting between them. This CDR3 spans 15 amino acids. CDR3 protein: CASSLSSQAVETQYF. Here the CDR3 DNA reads TGTGCCAGCAGCCTCTCTAGCCAAGCCGTAGAGACCCAGTACTTC.

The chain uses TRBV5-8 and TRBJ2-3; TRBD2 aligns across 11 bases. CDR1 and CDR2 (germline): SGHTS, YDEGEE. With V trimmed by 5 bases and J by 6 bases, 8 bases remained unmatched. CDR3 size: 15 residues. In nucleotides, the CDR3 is TGTGCCAGCAGTCGGACTAGCGGGCTATTGGATACGCAGTATTTT. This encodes CASSRTSGLLDTQYF.

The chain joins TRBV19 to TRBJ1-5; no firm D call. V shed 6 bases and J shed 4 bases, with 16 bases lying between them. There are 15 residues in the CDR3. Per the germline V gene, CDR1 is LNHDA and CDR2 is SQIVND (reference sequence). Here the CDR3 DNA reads TGTGCCAGTAGCCCCATGGCGCGGTGGAATCAGCCCCAGCATTTT. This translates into CASSPMARWNQPQHF.

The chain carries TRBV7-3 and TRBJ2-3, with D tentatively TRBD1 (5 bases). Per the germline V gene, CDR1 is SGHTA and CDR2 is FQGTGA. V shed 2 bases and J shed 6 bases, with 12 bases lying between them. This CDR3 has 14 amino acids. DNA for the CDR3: TGTGCCAGCAGCTTACAAGGGGCTGGGGATACGCAGTATTTT. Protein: CASSLQGAGDTQYF.

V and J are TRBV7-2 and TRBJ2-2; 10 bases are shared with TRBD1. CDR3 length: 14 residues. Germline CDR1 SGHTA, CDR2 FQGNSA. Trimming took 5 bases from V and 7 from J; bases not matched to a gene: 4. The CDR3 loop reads CASSRQGAVGELFF. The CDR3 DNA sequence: TGTGCCAGCAGCAGACAGGGGGCGGTCGGGGAGCTGTTTTTT. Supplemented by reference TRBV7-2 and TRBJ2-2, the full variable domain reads GAGVSQSPSNKVTEKGKDVELRCDPISGHTALYWYRQSLGQGLEFLIYFQGNSAPDKSGLPSDRFSAERTGGSVSTLTIQRTQQEDSAVYLCASSRQGAVGELFFGEGSRLTVL.

CDR3 DNA: TGTGCCAGCAGTCGAGGAAGGAGGGGAGAGACCCAGTACTTC. This translates into CASSRGRRGETQYF. The gene calls are TRBV2 and TRBJ2-5; D is perhaps TRBD2 (6 bases). V lost 5 bases and J lost 4, with 14 bases in between. The CDR3 is made up of 14 amino acids. Germline V lookup: CDR1 SNHLY, CDR2 FYNNEI. The variable domain in full, completed from reference TRBV2 and TRBJ2-5, reads EPEVTQTPSHQVTQMGQEVILRCVPISNHLYFYWYRQILGQKVEFLVSFYNNEISEKSEIFDDQFSVERPDGSNFTLKIRSTKLEDSAMYFCASSRGRRGETQYFGPGTRLLVL.

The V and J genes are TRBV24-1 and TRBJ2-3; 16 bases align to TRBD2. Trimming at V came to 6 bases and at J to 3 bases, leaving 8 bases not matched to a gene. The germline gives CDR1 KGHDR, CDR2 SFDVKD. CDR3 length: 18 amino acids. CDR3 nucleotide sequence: TGTGCCACCAGTAAGGGACTAGCGGGGGGGAGAGGGACAGATACGCAGTATTTT. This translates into CATSKGLAGGRGTDTQYF.

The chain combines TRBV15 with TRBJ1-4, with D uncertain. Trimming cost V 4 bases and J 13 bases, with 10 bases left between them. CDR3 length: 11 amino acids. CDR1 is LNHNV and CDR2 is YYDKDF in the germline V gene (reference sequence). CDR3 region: CATSKAAGLFF. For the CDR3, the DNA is TGTGCCACCAGCAAGGCGGCGGGACTGTTTTTT.

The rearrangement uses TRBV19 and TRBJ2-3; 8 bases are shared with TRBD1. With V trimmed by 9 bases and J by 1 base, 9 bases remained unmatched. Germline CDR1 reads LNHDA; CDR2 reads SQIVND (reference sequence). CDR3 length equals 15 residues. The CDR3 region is CASRWTGKGTDTQYF. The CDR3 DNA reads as TGTGCCAGCCGGTGGACAGGGAAAGGCACAGATACGCAGTATTTT.

CDR3 sequence: CASSWTMTADTQYF. The CDR3 region has the DNA TGTGCCAGCAGTTGGACTATGACTGCAGATACGCAGTATTTT. The chain recombines TRBV2 with TRBJ2-3; D might be TRBD2 (6 bases). Germline CDR1 SNHLY, CDR2 FYNNEI. CDR3 length equals 14 residues. The germline V and J ends were trimmed by 5 bases and 4 bases, with 13 bases remaining between them.

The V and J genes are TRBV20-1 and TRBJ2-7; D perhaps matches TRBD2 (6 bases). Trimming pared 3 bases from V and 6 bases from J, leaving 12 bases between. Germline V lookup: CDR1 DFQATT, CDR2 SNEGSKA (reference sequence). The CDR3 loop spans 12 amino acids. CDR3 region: CSASKRVAEQYF. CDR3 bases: TGCAGTGCTAGTAAGCGGGTTGCCGAGCAGTACTTC.

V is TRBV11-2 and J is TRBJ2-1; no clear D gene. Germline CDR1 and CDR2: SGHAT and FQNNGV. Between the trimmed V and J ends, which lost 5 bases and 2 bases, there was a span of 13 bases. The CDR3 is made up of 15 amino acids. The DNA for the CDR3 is TGTGCCAGCAGCCTCTCTACAGTGGCCTACAATGAGCAGTTCTTC. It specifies CASSLSTVAYNEQFF.

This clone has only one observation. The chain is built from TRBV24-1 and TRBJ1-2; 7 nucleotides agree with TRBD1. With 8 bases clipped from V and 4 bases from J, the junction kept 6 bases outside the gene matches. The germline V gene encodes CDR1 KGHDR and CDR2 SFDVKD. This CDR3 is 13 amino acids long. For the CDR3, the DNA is TGTGCCACCAACCAGGGGGTATTCTATGGCTACACCTTC. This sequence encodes CATNQGVFYGYTF.

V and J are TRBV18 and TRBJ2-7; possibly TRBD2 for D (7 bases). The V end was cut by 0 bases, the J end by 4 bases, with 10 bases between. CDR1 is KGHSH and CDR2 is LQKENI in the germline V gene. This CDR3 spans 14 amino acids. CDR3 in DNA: TGTGCCAGCTCACCACCAGGGGGGGCTTACGAGCAGTACTTC. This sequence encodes CASSPPGGAYEQYF. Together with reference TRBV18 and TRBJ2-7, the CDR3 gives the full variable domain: NAGVMQNPRHLVRRRGQEARLRCSPMKGHSHVYWYRQLPEEGLKFMVYLQKENIIDESGMPKERFSAEFPKEGPSILRIQQVVRGDSAAYFCASSPPGGAYEQYFGPGTRLTVT.

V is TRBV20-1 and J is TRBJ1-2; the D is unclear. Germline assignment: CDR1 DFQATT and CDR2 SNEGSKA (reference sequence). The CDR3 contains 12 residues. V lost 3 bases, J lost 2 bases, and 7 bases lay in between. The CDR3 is CSASPRNYGYTF. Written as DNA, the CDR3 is TGCAGTGCTAGTCCCAGGAACTATGGCTACACCTTC.

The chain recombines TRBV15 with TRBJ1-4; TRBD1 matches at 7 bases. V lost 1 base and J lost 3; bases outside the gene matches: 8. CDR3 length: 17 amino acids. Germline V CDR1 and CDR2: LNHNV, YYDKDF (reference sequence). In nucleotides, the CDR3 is TGTGCCACCAGCAGAGCGCCCCGGGACAGACCTAATGAAAAACTGTTTTTT. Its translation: CATSRAPRDRPNEKLFF.

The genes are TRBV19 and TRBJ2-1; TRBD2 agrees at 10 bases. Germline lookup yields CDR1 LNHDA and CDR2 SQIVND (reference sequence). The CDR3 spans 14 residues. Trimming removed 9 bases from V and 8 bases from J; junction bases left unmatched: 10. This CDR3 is CARQTGTSVDEQFF. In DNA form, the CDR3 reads TGTGCCAGACAGACCGGGACTAGCGTCGATGAGCAGTTCTTC.

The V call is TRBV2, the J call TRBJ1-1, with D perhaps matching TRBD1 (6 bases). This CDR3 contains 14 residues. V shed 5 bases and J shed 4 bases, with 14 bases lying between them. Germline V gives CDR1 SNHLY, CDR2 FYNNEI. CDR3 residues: CASSKYREITEAFF. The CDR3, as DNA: TGTGCCAGCAGTAAGTACAGGGAGATCACTGAAGCTTTCTTT.

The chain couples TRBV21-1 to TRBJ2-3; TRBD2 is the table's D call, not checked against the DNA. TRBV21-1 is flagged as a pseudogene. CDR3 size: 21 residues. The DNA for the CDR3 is TGTGCCAGCAGCAAAGAGGGGACCGGGCAGGTAGGAGCGGGAGGCCCAGATACGCAGTATTTT. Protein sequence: CASSKEGTGQVGAGGPDTQYF.

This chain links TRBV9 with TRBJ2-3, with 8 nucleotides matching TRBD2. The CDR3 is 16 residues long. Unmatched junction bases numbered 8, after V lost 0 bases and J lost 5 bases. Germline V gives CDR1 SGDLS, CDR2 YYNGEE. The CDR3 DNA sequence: TGTGCCAGCAGCGTAGCCCCCAGCGGGAGTAGAGATACGCAGTATTTT. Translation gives CASSVAPSGSRDTQYF.

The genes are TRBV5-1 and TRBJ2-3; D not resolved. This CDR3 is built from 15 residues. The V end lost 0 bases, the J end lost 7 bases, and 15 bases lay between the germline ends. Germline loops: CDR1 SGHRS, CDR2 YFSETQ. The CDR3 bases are TGCGCCAGCAGCTTGGAACCGTGGCCGATCAATACGCAGTATTTT. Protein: CASSLEPWPINTQYF.

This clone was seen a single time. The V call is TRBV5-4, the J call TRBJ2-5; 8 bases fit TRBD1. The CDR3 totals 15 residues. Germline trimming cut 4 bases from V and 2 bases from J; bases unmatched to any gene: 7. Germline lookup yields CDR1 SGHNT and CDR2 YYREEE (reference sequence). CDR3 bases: TGTGCCAGCAGCAGGTACAGGGGGAGGCAAGAGACCCAGTACTTC. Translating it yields CASSRYRGRQETQYF. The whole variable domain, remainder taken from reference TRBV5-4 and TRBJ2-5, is ETGVTQSPTHLIKTRGQQVTLRCSSQSGHNTVSWYQQALGQGPQFIFQYYREEENGRGNFPPRFSGLQFPNYSSELNVNALELDDSALYLCASSRYRGRQETQYFGPGTRLLVL.

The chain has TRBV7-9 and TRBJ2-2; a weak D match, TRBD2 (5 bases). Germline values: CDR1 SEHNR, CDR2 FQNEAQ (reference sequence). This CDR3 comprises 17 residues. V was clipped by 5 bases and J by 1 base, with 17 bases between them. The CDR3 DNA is TGTGCCAGCAGCCCATCGGTGGGAGATAGGAACACCGGGGAGCTGTTTTTT. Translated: CASSPSVGDRNTGELFF.